Listed here are 18 T cell receptor beta chains from one sample, sequenced in a study of molecular identifiers for immune sequencing clone quantification. Using its own MiXCR run on the PCR reads, TCRdb lists one record per CDR3 protein. Of roughly 50,000 distinct CDR3 sequences in the sample, about 25% were seen once. The sample was naive CD8+ T cells from blood, with Jurkat cell RNA spiked in. Subset given: FACS-sorted CD8+CD4-CCR7+CD45RA+ naive T cells. These TCRs come from a human donor in good health. Some libraries in this study had Jurkat cell RNA spiked in.

This clonotype was counted at least ten times. V usage is TRBV5-4 and J usage is TRBJ2-2; the match to TRBD1 covers 9 bases. Trimming removed 4 bases from V and 1 base from J; junction bases left unmatched: 8. Germline CDR1 is SGHNT and CDR2 is YYREEE (reference sequence). This CDR3 spans 17 amino acids. The CDR3 DNA is TGTGCCAGCAGCCACCCGGGACAGGGCCTGAACACCGGGGAGCTGTTTTTT. Translated: CASSHPGQGLNTGELFF.

On this clonotype: Germline and junction disagree at one end, which may indicate a read error. The V call is TRBV29-1, the J call TRBJ1-1, with 9 nucleotides matching TRBD1. The CDR3 totals 14 residues. Germline loops: CDR1 SQVTM, CDR2 ANQGSEA. This chain's CDR3 is CGVEDWDRAAEAFF. CDR3 in DNA: TGCGGCGTTGAAGACTGGGACAGGGCGGCTGAAGCCTTCTTT.

V is TRBV27 and J is TRBJ2-7; 13 positions agree with TRBD2. CDR1 and CDR2 (germline): MNHEY, SMNVEV (reference sequence). The ends lost 3 bases at V and 7 bases at J; junction bases unmatched: 9. The CDR3 has 16 amino acids. CDR3 loop: CASSFTLAGGPGEQYF. Written as DNA, the CDR3 is TGTGCCAGCAGTTTCACACTAGCGGGAGGGCCGGGAGAGCAGTACTTC.

A remark on this clonotype: A much larger clone differs from this one at a single base, so this may be a read error. The chain recombines TRBV15 with TRBJ2-2; 7 bases line up with TRBD1. CDR3 size: 14 residues. Germline values: CDR1 LNHNV, CDR2 YYDKDF (reference sequence). CDR3 coding DNA: TGTGACACCAGCATCGAGGGGGCAACCGGGGAGCTGTTTTTT. Translating it yields CDTSIEGATGELFF.

This clonotype showed up many times. This rearrangement joins TRBV7-9 to TRBJ1-6; D remains ambiguous. V lost 1 base and J 8 bases, leaving 0 bases between the germline ends. Per germline, CDR1 SEHNR and CDR2 FQNEAQ (reference sequence). The CDR3 totals 11 residues. The CDR3 loop reads CASSLDSPLHF. The CDR3 DNA reads as TGTGCCAGCAGCTTAGATTCACCCCTCCACTTT.

A few counts support this clonotype. A much larger clone sits a single nucleotide away, making a read error possible. The J gene is TRBJ2-5, the V gene TRBV20-1; TRBD2 agrees at 9 bases. The CDR3 has 16 residues. Per germline, CDR1 DFQATT and CDR2 SNEGSKA (reference sequence). The CDR3: CSAREGSGRPQEAQYF. The DNA of the CDR3 is TGCAGTGCTAGAGAGGGTAGCGGGAGACCACAAGAGGCCCAGTACTTC.

With regard to this clonotype: This clone may be a read error of a much larger clone one base away. The chain is built from TRBV5-1 and TRBJ2-3, with D hard to call. The CDR3 spans 14 residues. From germline, CDR1 is SGHRS and CDR2 YFSETQ. The CDR3 nucleotides are TGCGCCAGCAGCTTAACACAGTACACAGATGCGCAGTATTTT. Protein sequence: CASSLTQYTDAQYF.

This clonotype was seen a handful of times. The chain links TRBV28 to TRBJ2-7; D unclear. The ends were cut back, 6 bases at V and 2 bases at J, with 14 bases in the middle. This CDR3 has 14 residues. CDR1 is MDHEN and CDR2 is SYDVKM in the germline V gene. In DNA form, the CDR3 reads TGTGCCAGCAGCAACCGTTTGTGGGCCTACGAGCAGTACTTC. The encoded protein is CASSNRLWAYEQYF.

This clonotype was observed at least ten times. The chain links TRBV12-3 or TRBV12-4 to TRBJ2-1; 10 bases fit TRBD1. Trimming removed 5 bases from V and 3 bases from J; junction bases left unmatched: 4. The CDR3 consists of 15 residues. The CDR3 sequence: CASSPGQGGYNEQFF. Here the CDR3 DNA reads TGTGCCAGCAGTCCAGGACAGGGGGGCTACAATGAGCAGTTCTTC.

This clonotype was detected many times. This chain connects TRBV7-9 to TRBJ1-1; no reliable D call. The CDR3 length is 12 residues. In germline, CDR1 is SEHNR, CDR2 FQNEAQ (reference sequence). V dropped 6 bases and J dropped 2 bases, with 7 bases sitting between them. CDR3 bases: TGTGCCAGCAGTCCTCTAAACACTGAAGCTTTCTTT. Encoded protein: CASSPLNTEAFF.

This clonotype was detected ten times or more. The CDR3 sequence is CASSILMAGSTDTQYF. Written as DNA, the CDR3 is TGTGCCAGCAGCATCCTCATGGCCGGGAGCACAGATACGCAGTATTTT. The gene calls are TRBV13 and TRBJ2-3; D remains ambiguous. Germline-derived CDR1 and CDR2 are PRHDT and FYEKMQ (reference sequence). The ends were cut back, 5 bases at V and 0 bases at J, with 15 bases in the middle. The CDR3 is 16 amino acids. The variable domain in full, with the rest retrieved from reference TRBV13 and TRBJ2-3, is AAGVIQSPRHLIKEKRETATLKCYPIPRHDTVYWYQQGPGQDPQFLISFYEKMQSDKGSIPDRFSAQQFSDYHSELNMSSLELGDSALYFCASSILMAGSTDTQYFGPGTRLTVL.

In this sample, this clonotype turned up a few times. The rearrangement joins TRBV29-1 to TRBJ2-7; TRBD1 is a possible D gene (6 bases). CDR3 length: 12 amino acids. Germline loops: CDR1 SQVTM, CDR2 ANQGSEA. CDR3 DNA sequence: TGCAGTGTCGGGGACAACTCCTACGAGCAGTACTTC. Its protein is CSVGDNSYEQYF.

This clonotype was seen once. This sequence may be a read error, since a much larger clone differs from it by one base. The chain carries TRBV11-2 and TRBJ2-7, with D perhaps assigned TRBD1 or TRBD2 (5 bases each). The CDR3 length is 15 residues. Looked up from germline, CDR1 is SGHAT and CDR2 is FQNNGV. The V end lost 3 bases, the J end lost 3 bases, and 15 bases lay between the germline ends. DNA of the CDR3: TGTGCCAGCAGCTTTGGGCCGGGACGGGGCTACGAGCAGTACTTC. Translation: CASSFGPGRGYEQYF. The whole variable domain, remainder taken from reference TRBV11-2 and TRBJ2-7, is EAGVAQSPRYKIIEKRQSVAFWCNPISGHATLYWYQQILGQGPKLLIQFQNNGVVDDSQLPKDRFSAERLKGVDSTLKIQPAKLEDSAVYLCASSFGPGRGYEQYFGPGTRLTVT.

This clonotype was detected many times. The chain links TRBV28 to TRBJ1-5, with 9 bases fitting TRBD1. The CDR3 covers 18 residues. The ends lost 5 bases at V and 0 bases at J; junction bases unmatched: 11. The germline gives CDR1 MDHEN, CDR2 SYDVKM. CDR3 nucleotides: TGTGCCAGCAGTCCCGCCGGGACAGGGACTTATAGCAATCAGCCCCAGCATTTT. Amino acid sequence: CASSPAGTGTYSNQPQHF.

This clonotype turned up a few times. The junction departs from germline at one end; a sequencing error may be responsible. V is TRBV4-3 and J is TRBJ2-7; D possibly uses TRBD1 or TRBD2 (5 bases each). The CDR3 totals 16 residues. From germline, CDR1 is LGHNA and CDR2 YSLEER. The CDR3 DNA follows: TGCGCCAGCAGCCAAGACCGGGACCAGACCACCTACGCGCAGTACTTC. It codes for CASSQDRDQTTYAQYF.

This clonotype was picked up a small number of times. The chain employs TRBV14 and TRBJ1-1; D is undetermined. Germline V gene data show CDR1 as SGHDN and CDR2 as FVKESK. The V end was cut by 1 base, the J end by 6 bases, with 9 bases between. The CDR3 has 13 amino acids. The CDR3 coding sequence is TGTGCCAGCAGCCAAGGCCCCAGTCCTGAAGCTTTCTTT. It specifies CASSQGPSPEAFF.

The rearrangement joins TRBV4-3 to TRBJ2-5, with 8 bases aligning to TRBD1. The CDR3 runs 15 residues. Losses at the gene ends were 1 base for V and 9 bases for J; bases not matched to a gene: 10. Germline V lookup: CDR1 LGHNA, CDR2 YSLEER. The CDR3 DNA sequence: TGCGCCAGCAGCCAAGGCTACAGGGGGACTGCGCCCCAGTACTTC. It yields the protein CASSQGYRGTAPQYF.

This clonotype was recorded at least ten times. V usage is TRBV19 and J usage is TRBJ2-6; D remains unclear. V was clipped by 5 bases and J by 0 bases, with 8 bases between them. Per the germline V gene, CDR1 is LNHDA and CDR2 is SQIVND (reference sequence). This CDR3 contains 15 residues. CDR3 DNA: TGTGCCAGTAGTCCGGACGGCTCTGGGGCCAACGTCCTGACTTTC. This codes for CASSPDGSGANVLTF.